Listed here are 21 T cell receptor beta chains from one sample, sequenced in a study of blood T cell repertoires in COVID-19. Sequencing was performed with immunoSEQ multiplex PCR; in TCRdb, only in-frame clones are kept and a portion is missing. This sample yields approximately 300,000 clones, of which around 90% are seen a single time; 1% belongs to the top ten. Sequenced material: peripheral blood. The source of these receptors is a man aged 50 to 60 with active or convalescent COVID-19.

This chain joins TRBV10-3 and TRBJ1-5; D is unclear. Germline V lookup: CDR1 ENHRY, CDR2 SYGVKD. V shed 3 bases and J shed 7 bases, with 10 bases lying between them. CDR3 size: 13 residues. CDR3 DNA: TGTGCCATCAGTGAATCATCTATCCAGCCCCAGCATTTT. It yields the protein CAISESSIQPQHF.

The V gene is TRBV2, the J gene TRBJ2-3; 8 bases agree with TRBD2. The CDR3 runs 16 residues. The junction had 13 bases not matched to a gene; V was cut back by 4 bases and J by 7 bases. Germline V CDR1 and CDR2: SNHLY, FYNNEI. The CDR3 DNA reads TGTGCCAGCAGTGCTCCGGGACTAGGGAAGGAGAATACGCAGTATTTT. It encodes CASSAPGLGKENTQYF.

The chain recombines TRBV6-5 with TRBJ2-2; TRBD1 might be the D (5 bases). This CDR3 contains 15 residues. Between the trimmed V and J ends, which lost 4 bases and 5 bases, there was a span of 14 bases. Germline CDR1 is MNHEY and CDR2 is SVGAGI. CDR3 nucleotide sequence: TGTGCCAGCAGTTTCCAGGGATATGGGACCGGGGAGCTGTTTTTT. Translated: CASSFQGYGTGELFF.

The V and J genes are TRBV5-1 and TRBJ2-7, with 12 bases matching TRBD1. Trimming cost V 4 bases and J 4 bases; bases outside gene matches: 9. The CDR3 consists of 16 residues. Germline V lookup: CDR1 SGHRS, CDR2 YFSETQ. CDR3 DNA sequence: TGCGCCAGCAGCCTAGGACGGGACAGGGGGCTGTACGAGCAGTACTTC. Translating it yields CASSLGRDRGLYEQYF.

This clone was seen once. The chain carries TRBV9 and TRBJ2-1, with D uncertain. The CDR3 consists of 13 residues. From germline, CDR1 is SGDLS and CDR2 YYNGEE. The ends were cut back, 3 bases at V and 2 bases at J, with 6 bases in the middle. The CDR3 sequence is CASSGTAYNEQFF. CDR3 DNA: TGTGCCAGCAGCGGAACAGCCTACAATGAGCAGTTCTTC.

V usage is TRBV19 and J usage is TRBJ1-3; D unresolved. V was clipped by 3 bases and J by 4 bases, with 16 bases between them. The CDR3 contains 16 residues. The germline CDR1 and CDR2 sequences are LNHDA and SQIVND (reference sequence). CDR3 nucleotide sequence: TGTGCCAGTAGTATCCCCCATGGAGTGCGAGGAAACACCATATATTTT. Translating gives CASSIPHGVRGNTIYF.

V usage is TRBV19 and J usage is TRBJ2-3; TRBD2 matches at 10 bases. The ends lost 8 bases at V and 4 bases at J; junction bases unmatched: 12. The V gene's germline CDR1 is LNHDA and CDR2 SQIVND (reference sequence). The CDR3 runs to 16 residues. The CDR3 nucleotides are TGTGCCAGTCGAAACCTGGCACTAGCGGGGTCAGATACGCAGTATTTT. It translates to CASRNLALAGSDTQYF.

J is TRBJ2-1 and V is TRBV4-2; 7 bases fit TRBD1. J gave up 0 bases and V 1 base, and 9 bases lay outside the gene matches. The germline V gene encodes CDR1 LGHNA and CDR2 YNFKEQ. The CDR3 is 18 amino acids. CDR3 sequence reads: CASSQGVGQRGSYNEQFF. The CDR3 nucleotides read TGTGCCAGCAGCCAAGGAGTGGGACAGAGGGGCTCCTACAATGAGCAGTTCTTC.

This chain joins TRBV12-5 and TRBJ2-2; TRBD2 is a possible D gene (6 bases). Germline-derived CDR1 and CDR2 are LGHNT and FRNRAP. CDR3 length equals 16 residues. V was cut by 0 bases and J by 5 bases, with 13 bases left in between. The CDR3 sequence: CASGLVLQAGTGELFF. In DNA form, the CDR3 reads TGTGCTAGTGGTTTGGTACTACAGGCGGGGACCGGGGAGCTGTTTTTT. Full variable domain (missing parts from reference TRBV12-5 and TRBJ2-2): DARVTQTPRHKVTEMGQEVTMRCQPILGHNTVFWYRQTMMQGLELLAYFRNRAPLDDSGMPKDRFSAEMPDATLATLKIQPSEPRDSAVYFCASGLVLQAGTGELFFGEGSRLTVL.

The chain carries TRBV5-1 and TRBJ2-5; perhaps TRBD1 as D (5 bases). The V gene lost 4 bases and the J gene lost 4 bases, with 11 bases spanning the gap. From germline, CDR1 is SGHRS and CDR2 YFSETQ. The CDR3 has 13 amino acids. The CDR3 nucleotides are TGCGCCAGCAGCCCCAGCCAGGGAGAGACCCAGTACTTC. Its protein product is CASSPSQGETQYF.

The chain carries TRBV19 and TRBJ1-4; 7 bases are shared with TRBD1. Germline V gives CDR1 LNHDA, CDR2 SQIVND (reference sequence). The CDR3 covers 14 residues. The V segment lost 5 bases and the J segment 8 bases; nucleotides outside the gene matches: 8. CDR3 loop: CASSPSTGREKLFF. The DNA for the CDR3 is TGTGCCAGTAGTCCTTCGACAGGGAGAGAAAAACTGTTTTTT.

The rearrangement links TRBV5-6 to TRBJ2-2; TRBD1 agrees at 8 bases. V dropped 5 bases and J dropped 6; count of bases not matched to a gene: 9. This CDR3 spans 15 amino acids. From germline, CDR1 is SGHDT and CDR2 YYEEEE. CDR3 in DNA: TGTGCCAGCAGGATAGGGACAGGTGGTCCCGGGGAGCTGTTTTTT. This sequence encodes CASRIGTGGPGELFF.

This clone was counted once. The chain combines TRBV18 with TRBJ1-2, with 8 nucleotides matching TRBD1. V lost 0 bases, J lost 4 bases, and 7 bases stayed unmatched. Germline values: CDR1 KGHSH, CDR2 LQKENI. The CDR3 sequence is 16 residues long. CDR3 DNA sequence: TGTGCCAGCTCACCACCGGGACAGGTCTTCCTCTATGGCTACACCTTC. It codes for CASSPPGQVFLYGYTF.

The DNA of the CDR3 is TGTGCCAGCAGTGAGAGCGTGGTTGCTGGGGAGCTGTTTTTT. Protein product: CASSESVVAGELFF. This chain joins TRBV6-1 and TRBJ2-2; D not certain. V was trimmed by 3 bases and J by 8 bases, leaving 13 bases between them. The CDR3 spans 14 residues. Germline CDR1 reads MNHNS; CDR2 reads SASEGT.

Concerning this clone itself: The sample carries other DNA sequences with the same CDR3. The chain links TRBV2 to TRBJ1-5; D perhaps matches TRBD1 (5 bases). V lost 1 base and J lost 2, with 6 bases in between. The CDR3 has 14 residues. The germline CDR1 and CDR2 sequences are SNHLY and FYNNEI. For the CDR3, the DNA is TGTGCCAGCAGTGAAGGGGGGGGCAATCAGCCCCAGCATTTT. Amino acid sequence: CASSEGGGNQPQHF.

The rearrangement links TRBV7-3 to TRBJ2-5; 9 bases map to TRBD1. The CDR3 runs 16 residues. J gave up 7 bases and V 0 bases, and 9 bases lay outside the gene matches. Germline CDR1 and CDR2: SGHTA and FQGTGA. The chain's CDR3 is CASSLTGTGLTGTQYF. In nucleotides, the CDR3 is TGTGCCAGCAGCTTAACAGGGACAGGGCTTACAGGGACCCAGTACTTC.

This chain joins TRBV3-1 (or the pseudogene TRBV3-2) and TRBJ2-7; 8 bases are a match to TRBD2. Losses at the gene ends were 1 base for V and 4 bases for J; bases not matched to a gene: 3. This CDR3 spans 14 amino acids. CDR1 is LGHDT, CDR2 YNNKEL, per germline (reference sequence). CDR3 residues: CASSQVSGAYEQYF. The CDR3, as DNA: TGTGCCAGCAGCCAAGTTAGCGGGGCATACGAGCAGTACTTC.

The V call is TRBV7-3, the J call TRBJ2-3; 8 bases match TRBD2. J gave up 3 bases and V 1 base, and 6 bases lay outside the gene matches. This CDR3 has 16 amino acids. Germline CDR1 SGHTA, CDR2 FQGTGA. CDR3 DNA sequence: TGTGCCAGCAGCTTAATGCCAGCGGGAGCAACAGATACGCAGTATTTT. As protein: CASSLMPAGATDTQYF.

In this sample, this clone turned up a few times. This chain links TRBV6-2 or TRBV6-3 with TRBJ1-5, with D maybe TRBD1 (5 bases). Germline assignment: CDR1 MNHEY and CDR2 SVGEGT. Trimming took off 4 bases at V and 7 bases at J, with 17 bases between the two ends. This CDR3 has 15 amino acids. As DNA, the CDR3 is TGTGCCAGCAGTTTCACCACGGGGGAAAGGCAGCCCCAGCATTTT. It specifies CASSFTTGERQPQHF.

This sequence joins TRBV4-3 and TRBJ1-5; 7 bases are shared with TRBD1. Trimming removed 3 bases from V and 4 bases from J; junction bases left unmatched: 3. The length of the CDR3 is 14 residues. Germline assignment: CDR1 LGHNA and CDR2 YSLEER. The CDR3 DNA sequence: TGCGCCAGCAGCCATACAGGGGTTAATCAGCCCCAGCATTTT. Its translation: CASSHTGVNQPQHF.

The rearrangement uses TRBV7-2 and TRBJ2-2, with D possibly TRBD1 on 5 matching bases. Per the germline V gene, CDR1 is SGHTA and CDR2 is FQGNSA. V gave up 6 bases and J gave up 5 bases, with 13 bases separating them. The CDR3 covers 14 residues. CDR3 nucleotides: TGTGCCAGCAGAAAAGGGGCGTCTACCGGGGAGCTGTTTTTT. Residues: CASRKGASTGELFF.